The subject of this entry is one TCR delta chain. This clone was seen more than once but under ten times. Its antigen is still unknown. Per-base quality was not reported, and no clone a single base away is much larger than it. These data are taken from a study of delta chains in infants with herpesvirus infections (dated by TCRdb to 2023 to 2025). About the full investigation: A Ugandan infant birth cohort was prospectively followed from birth to characterize gammadelta T cell responses to primary cytomegalovirus (CMV) infection. The study looked for a public fetal Vdelta1/Vgamma8 gammadelta TCR clonotype in infants infected with CMV after birth. Using PBMC, gammadelta TCRs were sequenced for 15 to 20 CMV-infected infants, one of whom was congenitally infected, and for several CMV-uninfected infants who had enough sample available. Infant blood samples fell into approximate age groups of 1.5, 4, 8 and 12 months. Previously published Belgian fetal and cord blood gammadelta TCR data were added only for comparison and were not generated in this cohort.

Pregnant women getting prenatal care were recruited in Kampala, Uganda, and their infants were enrolled; maternal HIV status had to be documented. Weekly visits were made to families, and infant clinical information, oral swabs and peripheral blood were collected beginning at 6 weeks of age and every 4 months thereafter. Blood was drawn into heparin tubes, and PBMC were separated by Ficoll-Paque density gradient centrifugation and then cryopreserved. Receptors were amplified or captured by RT-PCR. TCR cDNA was generated by reverse transcription of PBMC RNA with SuperScript II and gamma-chain- and delta-chain-specific primers. After purification with AMPure XP beads, the cDNA was amplified and indexed with Illumina adapters using the Nextera XT Index Kit. Sequencing of gammadelta TCR libraries was carried out on an Illumina MiSeq using a V2 300-cycle kit. Processing in the source paper ran as follows. Using MiXCR v2.1.12, CDR3 sequences were assembled, and reads were mapped onto D, J and V genes obtained from GenBank. VDJtools v1.2.1 was used to analyze the repertoires of the CDR3 clonotypes. TCRdb recomputed clones from the public reads with CATT; identical DNA rows were then combined. What appears here as the V and J calls and clone size reflects TCRdb's work, not the paper's. For this sample the table gives over 1,000 delta-chain clones, of which 8% to 10% were detected only once. 7% to 9% of the sample belongs to the ten largest clones.

Spanning cysteine to phenylalanine, the CDR3 consists of 27 amino acids. Only CDR3 DNA is held: 81 bases, read in frame from base 1. The junction carries 45 bases between V and J, which are trimmed by 1 base and 0 bases respectively. Based on the germline V gene, the CDR1 and CDR2 sequences are TSWWSYY and QGS. Beyond this particular receptor, the publication reports: The public clonotype was found only at the first time point after infection and was absent in uninfected infants and in those infected after 120 days. The public Vdelta1 clonotype appeared in about 20% of the 18 CMV-infected infants: three infected postnatally before 120 days of age, plus the congenitally infected infant. The public clonotype might still be present below the detection limit in CMV-uninfected infants. A small sample size and the lack of race- or environment-matched controls were noted by the authors, because CMV is acquired by nearly all Ugandans before adulthood. The frequency of the public clonotype among Vdelta1 cells appeared to be inversely correlated with age at infection and fell quickly, apparently not lasting beyond around two months.

This chain joins TRDV1 to TRDJ1; TRDD3 could be the D gene, as 7 bases match. The sample here was peripheral blood, taken at time point 2 of longitudinal follow-up. The sequence came from a human donor who was a Ugandan infant, either HIV-exposed or HIV-unexposed (not recorded which). Here is the DNA: TGTGCTCTTGGGGAACCCGTCCTACACTGGGGACCTGAACTACTCCGAGGCTTCTATCGTAACACCGATAAACTCATCTTT. The translation is CALGEPVLHWGPELLRGFYRNTDKLIF.